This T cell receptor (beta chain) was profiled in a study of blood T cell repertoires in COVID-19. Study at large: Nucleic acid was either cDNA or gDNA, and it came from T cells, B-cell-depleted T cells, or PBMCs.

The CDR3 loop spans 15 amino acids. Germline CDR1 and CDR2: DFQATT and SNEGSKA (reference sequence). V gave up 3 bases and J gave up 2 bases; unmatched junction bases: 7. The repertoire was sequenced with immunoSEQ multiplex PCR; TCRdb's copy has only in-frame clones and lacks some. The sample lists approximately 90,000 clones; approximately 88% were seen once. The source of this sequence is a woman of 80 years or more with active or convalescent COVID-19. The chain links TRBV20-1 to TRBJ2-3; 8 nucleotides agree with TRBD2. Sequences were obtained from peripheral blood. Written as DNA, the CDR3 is TGCAGTGCTAGTTATCGGCGGGAGGCCACAGATACGCAGTATTTT. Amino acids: CSASYRREATDTQYF.